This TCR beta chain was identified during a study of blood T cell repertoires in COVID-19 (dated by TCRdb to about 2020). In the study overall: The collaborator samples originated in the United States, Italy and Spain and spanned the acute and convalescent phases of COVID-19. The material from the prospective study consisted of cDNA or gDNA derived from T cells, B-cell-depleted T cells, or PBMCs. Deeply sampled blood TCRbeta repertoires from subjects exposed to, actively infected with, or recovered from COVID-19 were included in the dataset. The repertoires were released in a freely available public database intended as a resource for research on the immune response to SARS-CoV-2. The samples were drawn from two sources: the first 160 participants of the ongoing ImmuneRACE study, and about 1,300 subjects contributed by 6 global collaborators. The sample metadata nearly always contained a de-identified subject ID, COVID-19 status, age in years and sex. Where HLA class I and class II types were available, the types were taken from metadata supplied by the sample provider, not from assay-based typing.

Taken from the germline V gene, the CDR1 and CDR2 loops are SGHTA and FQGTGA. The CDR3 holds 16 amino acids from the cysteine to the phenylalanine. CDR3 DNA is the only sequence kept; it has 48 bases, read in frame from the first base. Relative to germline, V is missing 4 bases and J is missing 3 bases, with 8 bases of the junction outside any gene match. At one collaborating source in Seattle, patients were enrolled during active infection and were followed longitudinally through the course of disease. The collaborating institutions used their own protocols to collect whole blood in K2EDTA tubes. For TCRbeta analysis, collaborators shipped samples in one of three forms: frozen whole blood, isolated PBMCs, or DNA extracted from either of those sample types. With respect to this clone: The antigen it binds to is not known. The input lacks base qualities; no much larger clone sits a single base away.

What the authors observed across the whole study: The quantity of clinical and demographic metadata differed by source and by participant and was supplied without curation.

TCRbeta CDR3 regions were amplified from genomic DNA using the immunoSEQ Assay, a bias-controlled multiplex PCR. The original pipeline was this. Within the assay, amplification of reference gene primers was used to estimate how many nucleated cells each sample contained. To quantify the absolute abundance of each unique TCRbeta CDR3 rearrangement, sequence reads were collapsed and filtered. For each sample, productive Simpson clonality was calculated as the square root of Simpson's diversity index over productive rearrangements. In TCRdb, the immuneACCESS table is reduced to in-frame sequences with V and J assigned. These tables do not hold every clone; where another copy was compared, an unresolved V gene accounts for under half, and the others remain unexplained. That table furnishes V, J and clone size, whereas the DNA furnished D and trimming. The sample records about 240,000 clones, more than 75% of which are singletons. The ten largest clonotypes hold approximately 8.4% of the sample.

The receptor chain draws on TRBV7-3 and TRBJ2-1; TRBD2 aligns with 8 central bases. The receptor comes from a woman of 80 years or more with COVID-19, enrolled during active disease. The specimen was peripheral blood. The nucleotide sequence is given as TGTGCCAGCAGCTATGCGGCGGGAGGCGGCTACAATGAGCAGTTCTTC. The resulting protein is CASSYAAGGGYNEQFF.